One and the same sample provided the 28 T cell receptor beta chains below, sequenced in a study of T cells in localized non-small cell lung cancer. Clones were read by immunoSEQ multiplex PCR, and TCRdb kept only the in-frame ones, dropping some. The sample includes about 62,000 clones, 80% to 90% of them seen just once. The starting material was PBMCs, obtained before any cancer treatment. These receptors were taken from a man between 40 and 75 years old with stage II lung adenocarcinoma.

V gene TRBV5-1 combines with J gene TRBJ1-3; D uncertain. Germline V gene sequence: CDR1 SGHRS, CDR2 YFSETQ. V gave up 0 bases and J gave up 0 bases, with 4 bases separating them. This CDR3 has 14 residues. CDR3 DNA sequence: TGCGCCAGCAGCTTGGGTTACTCTGGAAACACCATATATTTT. It encodes CASSLGYSGNTIYF.

V gene TRBV30 combines with J gene TRBJ1-1; D remains ambiguous. The germline V gene encodes CDR1 GTSNPN and CDR2 SVGIG (reference sequence). Trimming took 2 bases from V and 1 from J, leaving 11 bases between them. This CDR3 spans 14 amino acids. In DNA form, the CDR3 reads TGTGCCTGGAGTAGAGGACGGTCGAACACTGAAGCTTTCTTT. This translates into CAWSRGRSNTEAFF.

The rearrangement uses TRBV7-2 and TRBJ2-7; 10 bases agree with TRBD2. This CDR3 region has 15 residues. CDR1 and CDR2 from the germline V gene are SGHTA and FQGNSA. Trimming took 5 bases from V and 1 from J; bases not matched to a gene: 5. The CDR3 region is CASSGLAAPSYEQYF. The CDR3 bases are TGTGCCAGCAGCGGACTAGCGGCACCGTCCTACGAGCAGTACTTC.

This chain uses TRBV2 with TRBJ1-5; D uncertain. Per germline, CDR1 SNHLY and CDR2 FYNNEI. This CDR3 contains 14 residues. V lost 7 bases to trimming and J lost 2 bases, with 12 bases between them. The CDR3 DNA follows: TGTGCCAGCACTCAAGGTCCCGGCAATCAGCCCCAGCATTTT. Translated, it gives CASTQGPGNQPQHF. Drawing the rest from reference TRBV2 and TRBJ1-5, the complete variable domain is EPEVTQTPSHQVTQMGQEVILRCVPISNHLYFYWYRQILGQKVEFLVSFYNNEISEKSEIFDDQFSVERPDGSNFTLKIRSTKLEDSAMYFCASTQGPGNQPQHFGDGTRLSIL.

The gene calls are TRBV19 and TRBJ1-2, with TRBD1 identical over 8 bases. V dropped 7 bases and J dropped 6; count of bases not matched to a gene: 13. Germline V gene sequence: CDR1 LNHDA, CDR2 SQIVND (reference sequence). The CDR3 sequence is 15 residues long. The CDR3 DNA reads as TGTGCCAGTAACGATGACAGGGGAGGAAGGAATGGCTACACCTTC. It codes for CASNDDRGGRNGYTF. The whole variable domain, remainder taken from reference TRBV19 and TRBJ1-2, is DGGITQSPKYLFRKEGQNVTLSCEQNLNHDAMYWYRQDPGQGLRLIYYSQIVNDFQKGDIAEGYSVSREKKESFPLTVTSAQKNPTAFYLCASNDDRGGRNGYTFGSGTRLTVV.

The chain combines TRBV10-3 with TRBJ1-2; D is unclear. The V gene lost 7 bases and the J gene lost 3 bases, with 18 bases spanning the gap. The CDR3 runs 15 residues. Germline V gives CDR1 ENHRY, CDR2 SYGVKD. The CDR3 reads CAINPAAEPDYGYTF. CDR3 coding DNA: TGTGCCATCAATCCAGCCGCCGAGCCGGACTATGGCTACACCTTC.

J is TRBJ1-5 and V is TRBV30; 9 nucleotides match TRBD1. V was clipped by 5 bases and J by 0 bases; unmatched bases: 5. From germline, CDR1 is GTSNPN and CDR2 SVGIG (reference sequence). The CDR3 is made up of 15 amino acids. The CDR3 here is CAWSTGGFSNQPQHF. CDR3 sequence (DNA): TGTGCCTGGTCCACAGGGGGCTTTAGCAATCAGCCCCAGCATTTT.

This chain uses TRBV13 with TRBJ2-7; D is unresolved. Germline assignment: CDR1 PRHDT and CDR2 FYEKMQ (reference sequence). The CDR3 contains 13 residues. Trimming left V 5 bases short and J 3 bases short, with 11 bases between. CDR3 sequence: CASSKQTHYEQYF. Here the CDR3 DNA reads TGTGCCAGCAGCAAACAGACCCACTACGAGCAGTACTTC.

This sequence joins TRBV5-1 and TRBJ2-7; D may match TRBD1 or TRBD2 (6 bases each). Per germline, CDR1 SGHRS and CDR2 YFSETQ. V lost 4 bases and J 5 bases, leaving 16 bases between the germline ends. This CDR3 is 14 amino acids long. The CDR3 loop is CASSPLGGTHEQYF. The CDR3 DNA follows: TGCGCCAGCAGCCCCCTCGGGGGCACCCACGAGCAGTACTTC.

The chain combines TRBV29-1 with TRBJ2-3, with TRBD2 as a possible D gene (6 bases). CDR1 is SQVTM, CDR2 ANQGSEA, per germline. With 0 bases removed from V and 14 bases from J, the gap between germline ends came to 21 bases. The CDR3 is 14 amino acids. CDR3 sequence: CSVEEGITLGGRYF. CDR3 bases: TGCAGCGTTGAAGAGGGGATCACCTTAGGAGGGCGGTATTTT.

The gene calls are TRBV10-1 and TRBJ2-5; D gene uncertain. V lost 5 bases to trimming and J lost 5 bases, with 12 bases between them. Germline-derived CDR1 and CDR2 are WNHNN and SYGVQD (reference sequence). This CDR3 has 13 amino acids. The CDR3: CASSISYGETQYF. CDR3 coding DNA: TGCGCCAGCAGTATCTCCTACGGGGAGACCCAGTACTTC.

This clone was counted a single time. V usage is TRBV6-5 and J usage is TRBJ2-6, with D possibly TRBD1 on 5 matching bases. Trimming left V 2 bases short and J 0 bases short, with 8 bases between. The germline V gene encodes CDR1 MNHEY and CDR2 SVGAGI. The CDR3 covers 16 residues. The CDR3 DNA sequence: TGTGCCAGCAGTTACGACAGCCACTCTGGGGCCAACGTCCTGACTTTC. Its translation is CASSYDSHSGANVLTF.

In this sample, this clone turned up once. The chain recombines TRBV11-2 with TRBJ2-1; D not certain. CDR1 is SGHAT, CDR2 FQNNGV, per germline. V lost 4 bases to trimming and J lost 6 bases, with 13 bases between them. The CDR3 loop spans 14 amino acids. The CDR3 sequence: CASSSERVGNEQFF. The CDR3 nucleotides read TGTGCCAGCAGCTCGGAACGGGTTGGCAATGAGCAGTTCTTC.

The V and J genes are TRBV19 and TRBJ1-5; D ambiguous. Trimming cost V 2 bases and J 2 bases, with 10 bases left between them. This CDR3 comprises 15 residues. CDR1 and CDR2 (germline): LNHDA, SQIVND (reference sequence). CDR3 sequence: CASSIRALGNQPQHF. For the CDR3, the DNA is TGTGCCAGTAGTATAAGGGCCCTGGGCAATCAGCCCCAGCATTTT.

V gene TRBV5-1 combines with J gene TRBJ1-1, with 7 nucleotides matching TRBD1. This CDR3 has 14 residues. V dropped 3 bases and J dropped 1; count of bases not matched to a gene: 3. The germline CDR1 and CDR2 sequences are SGHRS and YFSETQ. CDR3 in DNA: TGCGCCAGCAGCTCGAGGACAGGGAACACTGAAGCTTTCTTT. Its translation is CASSSRTGNTEAFF. Filled out from reference TRBV5-1 and TRBJ1-1, the complete variable domain reads KAGVTQTPRYLIKTRGQQVTLSCSPISGHRSVSWYQQTPGQGLQFLFEYFSETQRNKGNFPGRFSGRQFSNSRSEMNVSTLELGDSALYLCASSSRTGNTEAFFGQGTRLTVV.

The J gene is TRBJ1-4, the V gene TRBV29-1; D perhaps matches TRBD1 (6 bases). The germline V and J ends were trimmed by 4 bases and 6 bases, with 9 bases remaining between them. CDR1 SQVTM and CDR2 ANQGSEA come from the germline V gene. The CDR3 has 12 amino acids. The CDR3 reads CSVVGADEKLFF. The CDR3 DNA reads as TGCAGCGTTGTGGGGGCGGATGAAAAACTGTTTTTT. The entire variable domain, with the rest obtained from reference TRBV29-1 and TRBJ1-4, is as follows: SAVISQKPSRDICQRGTSLTIQCQVDSQVTMMFWYRQQPGQSLTLIATANQGSEATYESGFVIDKFPISRPNLTFSTLTVSNMSPEDSSIYLCSVVGADEKLFFGSGTQLSVL.

This chain joins TRBV5-1 and TRBJ2-7; no clear D. The V gene lost 3 bases and the J gene lost 5 bases, with 18 bases spanning the gap. Per germline, CDR1 SGHRS and CDR2 YFSETQ. CDR3 length: 15 amino acids. As DNA, the CDR3 is TGCGCCAGCAGCTCCGACTCCCCGCTATTCGACGAGCAGTACTTC. It encodes CASSSDSPLFDEQYF.

The rearrangement joins TRBV5-6 to TRBJ2-5; a possible D gene is TRBD1 (7 bases). Trimming shortened V by 5 bases and J by 5 bases, and 16 bases separated the two germline ends. There are 14 residues in the CDR3. CDR1 and CDR2 from the germline V gene are SGHDT and YYEEEE. CDR3 protein: CASRSGGRGETQYF. DNA for the CDR3: TGTGCCAGCAGGTCAGGGGGTCGGGGGGAGACCCAGTACTTC.

This chain connects TRBV30 to TRBJ1-4; D remains ambiguous. This CDR3 has 14 residues. The germline V gene has CDR1 GTSNPN and CDR2 SVGIG (reference sequence). V gave up 1 base and J gave up 5 bases, with 11 bases separating them. In nucleotides, the CDR3 is TGTGCCTGGAGTGACCGTACCCTCAATGAAAAACTGTTTTTT. Translating gives CAWSDRTLNEKLFF.

V usage is TRBV7-9 and J usage is TRBJ1-2, with TRBD1 matching 8 bases. CDR3 length equals 15 residues. Losses at the gene ends were 4 bases for V and 6 bases for J; bases not matched to a gene: 10. CDR1 and CDR2 (germline): SEHNR, FQNEAQ (reference sequence). CDR3 sequence: CASSSLDRAVDGYTF. CDR3 nucleotide sequence: TGTGCCAGCAGCTCACTGGACAGGGCGGTGGATGGCTACACCTTC.

The chain carries TRBV7-9 and TRBJ2-1; maybe TRBD2 (6 bases). Trimming removed 6 bases from V and 8 bases from J, with 17 bases in between. The CDR3 is 14 amino acids. CDR1 is SEHNR, CDR2 FQNEAQ, per germline (reference sequence). Written as DNA, the CDR3 is TGTGCCAGCAGTCTAGATGGCCCTAGCGATGAGCAGTTCTTC. The encoded protein is CASSLDGPSDEQFF.

V gene TRBV15 combines with J gene TRBJ1-5; TRBD1 matches 9 bases. CDR1 is LNHNV, CDR2 YYDKDF, per germline (reference sequence). CDR3 length: 16 residues. The V segment lost 0 bases and the J segment 4 bases; nucleotides outside the gene matches: 4. In DNA form, the CDR3 reads TGTGCCACCAGCAGAGACCAGGGACAGGGAAATCAGCCCCAGCATTTT. Its protein is CATSRDQGQGNQPQHF.

In this sample, this clone turned up a few times. This chain uses TRBV25-1 with TRBJ2-3; 10 bases line up with TRBD1. This CDR3 has 15 amino acids. CDR1 and CDR2 from the germline V gene are MGHDK and SYGVNS. Trimming took 6 bases from V and 2 from J; bases not matched to a gene: 5. The CDR3 sequence: CASSWGQGTTDTQYF. The CDR3 bases are TGTGCCAGCAGCTGGGGACAGGGGACCACAGATACGCAGTATTTT.

The V and J genes are TRBV7-2 and TRBJ1-5; no definite D call. V was pared by 4 bases and J by 4 bases, with 11 bases between. Germline values: CDR1 SGHTA, CDR2 FQGNSA. CDR3 length: 14 amino acids. CDR3 DNA: TGTGCCAGCAGCTCCTTCGATGGTAATCAGCCCCAGCATTTT. Translating gives CASSSFDGNQPQHF.

The chain uses TRBV7-3 and TRBJ2-1; D not resolved. Trimming cost V 4 bases and J 10 bases, with 14 bases left between them. This CDR3 spans 13 amino acids. Germline V CDR1 and CDR2: SGHTA, FQGTGA. The CDR3 DNA is TGTGCCAGCAGCTCCGCACGAAGCCAAGAGCAGTTCTTC. It codes for CASSSARSQEQFF.

The chain uses TRBV19 and TRBJ1-1, with 8 bases lining up with TRBD1. Germline V gene lookup returns CDR1 LNHDA and CDR2 SQIVND (reference sequence). CDR3 length: 14 residues. Germline trimming cut 6 bases from V and 0 bases from J; bases unmatched to any gene: 3. The CDR3 coding sequence is TGTGCCAGTAGGACAGGGGAGATGAACACTGAAGCTTTCTTT. Protein sequence: CASRTGEMNTEAFF.

The genes are TRBV15 and TRBJ1-3; 10 nucleotides line up with TRBD1. The trim removed 1 base at V and 0 bases at J, leaving 15 bases unmatched. The CDR3 loop spans 21 amino acids. Germline CDR1 LNHNV, CDR2 YYDKDF (reference sequence). CDR3: CATSRVDRGLHGRSSGNTIYF. CDR3 bases: TGTGCCACCAGCAGAGTGGACAGGGGGTTACATGGTCGGAGCTCTGGAAACACCATATATTTT.

J is TRBJ2-7 and V is TRBV7-6; no reliable D call. V lost 1 base to trimming and J lost 5 bases, with 12 bases between them. CDR1 is SGHVS, CDR2 FNYEAQ, per germline. The CDR3 loop spans 14 amino acids. Written as DNA, the CDR3 is TGTGCCAGCAGCTTAGAGCTAGGCAGCCACGAGCAGTACTTC. Protein: CASSLELGSHEQYF.